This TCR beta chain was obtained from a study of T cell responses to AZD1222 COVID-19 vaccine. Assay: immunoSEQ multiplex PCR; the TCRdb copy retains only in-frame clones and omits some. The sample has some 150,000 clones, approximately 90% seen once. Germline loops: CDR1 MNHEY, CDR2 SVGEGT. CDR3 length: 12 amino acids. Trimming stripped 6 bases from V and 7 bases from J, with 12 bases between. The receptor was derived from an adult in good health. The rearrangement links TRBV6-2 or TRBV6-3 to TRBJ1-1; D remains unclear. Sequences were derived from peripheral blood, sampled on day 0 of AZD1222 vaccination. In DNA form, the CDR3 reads TGTGCCAGCAGCCTTCGGAACCTTGAAGCTTTCTTT. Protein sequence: CASSLRNLEAFF.